The 9 T cell receptor beta chains in this list originate from one sample, sequenced in a study of blood T cell repertoires in COVID-19. Measured with immunoSEQ multiplex PCR; TCRdb has only the in-frame clones, and not every one. Counted here are approximately 170,000 clones, around 86% occurring once; the ten biggest clones make up roughly 9.1%. Sequencing was performed on peripheral blood. These receptors were collected from a man between 50 and 59 years old with active or convalescent COVID-19.

This clone appeared once. The V gene is TRBV24-1, the J gene TRBJ2-5; 8 bases are a match to TRBD2. CDR3 length: 16 amino acids. Germline lookup yields CDR1 KGHDR and CDR2 SFDVKD. Germline trimming cut 3 bases from V and 5 bases from J; bases unmatched to any gene: 10. The CDR3 sequence: CATSDPGRGGQETQYF. CDR3 DNA: TGTGCCACCAGTGATCCGGGTCGGGGGGGCCAGGAGACCCAGTACTTC.

This chain uses TRBV7-9 with TRBJ1-4; D remains unclear. The CDR3 has 15 amino acids. Germline V CDR1 and CDR2: SEHNR, FQNEAQ (reference sequence). Trimming took off 6 bases at V and 3 bases at J, with 14 bases between the two ends. Here the CDR3 reads CASSRTGQPNEKLFF. The CDR3 DNA reads as TGTGCCAGCAGTCGTACTGGGCAGCCTAATGAAAAACTGTTTTTT.

This chain uses TRBV18 with TRBJ2-2; D may be TRBD1 (6 bases). The V and J ends lost 0 bases and 3 bases respectively, with 11 bases between them. The length of the CDR3 is 16 residues. Looked up from germline, CDR1 is KGHSH and CDR2 is LQKENI. The CDR3 sequence is CASSPPPGEYTGELFF. DNA for the CDR3: TGTGCCAGCTCACCACCGCCAGGGGAGTACACCGGGGAGCTGTTTTTT. The complete variable domain, with remaining parts taken from reference TRBV18 and TRBJ2-2, reads NAGVMQNPRHLVRRRGQEARLRCSPMKGHSHVYWYRQLPEEGLKFMVYLQKENIIDESGMPKERFSAEFPKEGPSILRIQQVVRGDSAAYFCASSPPPGEYTGELFFGEGSRLTVL.

The chain couples TRBV15 to TRBJ2-7; TRBD2 matches 9 bases. Germline V gene sequence: CDR1 LNHNV, CDR2 YYDKDF (reference sequence). V lost 0 bases to trimming and J lost 6 bases; unmatched junction nucleotides: 6. The CDR3 is made up of 15 amino acids. For the CDR3, the DNA is TGTGCCACCAGCAGAGATAGCGGGGGTTTGGTCGAGCAGTACTTC. This sequence encodes CATSRDSGGLVEQYF.

The chain employs TRBV5-5 and TRBJ2-4; 11 bases line up with TRBD1. The CDR3 loop spans 15 amino acids. V lost 4 bases to trimming and J lost 7 bases; unmatched junction nucleotides: 7. Germline values: CDR1 SGHKS, CDR2 YYEKEE (reference sequence). The CDR3 loop is CASSQDRGPMNIQYF. CDR3 nucleotide sequence: TGTGCCAGCAGCCAGGACAGGGGGCCTATGAACATTCAGTACTTC.

CDR3 nucleotide sequence: TGTGCCAGCAGCCGACAGGGGGGCGGCTACACCTTC. It is translated as CASSRQGGGYTF. The V call is TRBV5-5, the J call TRBJ1-2; 9 nucleotides agree with TRBD1. Per germline, CDR1 SGHKS and CDR2 YYEKEE (reference sequence). The CDR3 has 12 residues. With 4 bases clipped from V and 8 bases from J, the junction kept 3 bases outside the gene matches.

The chain carries TRBV7-9 and TRBJ1-6; 8 bases are shared with TRBD1. From germline, CDR1 is SEHNR and CDR2 FQNEAQ (reference sequence). V was clipped by 5 bases and J by 4 bases; unmatched bases: 10. The CDR3 covers 17 residues. The CDR3 DNA sequence: TGTGCCAGCAGCCCCACAGGGGGGCGCGGTTATAATTCACCCCTCCACTTT. Translating it yields CASSPTGGRGYNSPLHF. The whole variable domain, remainder taken from reference TRBV7-9 and TRBJ1-6, is DTGVSQNPRHKITKRGQNVTFRCDPISEHNRLYWYRQTLGQGPEFLTYFQNEAQLEKSRLLSDRFSAERPKGSFSTLEIQRTEQGDSAMYLCASSPTGGRGYNSPLHFGNGTRLTVT.

The rearrangement joins TRBV3-1 (or the pseudogene TRBV3-2) to TRBJ2-7; D remains unclear. Germline loops: CDR1 LGHDT, CDR2 YNNKEL (reference sequence). The CDR3 spans 14 residues. The V and J ends lost 4 bases and 2 bases respectively, with 12 bases between them. CDR3 amino acids: CASSLTYLAYEQYF. The CDR3 DNA reads TGTGCCAGCAGCCTAACATACCTAGCCTACGAGCAGTACTTC.

The CDR3 spells CASSETSGYNEQFF. The CDR3 nucleotides are TGTGCCAGCAGTGAGACTAGCGGGTACAATGAGCAGTTCTTC. The chain is built from TRBV25-1 and TRBJ2-1, with TRBD2 identical over 10 bases. Per the germline V gene, CDR1 is MGHDK and CDR2 is SYGVNS. Trimming removed 3 bases from V and 4 bases from J; junction bases left unmatched: 0. The length of the CDR3 is 14 residues.